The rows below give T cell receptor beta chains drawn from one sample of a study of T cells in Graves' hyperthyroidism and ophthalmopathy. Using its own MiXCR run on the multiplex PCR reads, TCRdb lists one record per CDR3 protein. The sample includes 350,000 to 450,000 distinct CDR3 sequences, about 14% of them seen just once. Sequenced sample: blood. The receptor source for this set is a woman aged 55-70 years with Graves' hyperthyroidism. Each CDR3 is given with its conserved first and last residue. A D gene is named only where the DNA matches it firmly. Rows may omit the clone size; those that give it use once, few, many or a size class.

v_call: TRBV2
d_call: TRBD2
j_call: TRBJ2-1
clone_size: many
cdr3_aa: CASRGLDYNEQFF
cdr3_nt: TGTGCCAGCAGGGGACTAGATTACAATGAGCAGTTCTTC

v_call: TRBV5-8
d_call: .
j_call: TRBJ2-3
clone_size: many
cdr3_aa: CASSLRSSPTDTQYF
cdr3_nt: TGTGCCAGCAGCTTGCGGTCCTCACCCACAGATACGCAGTATTTT

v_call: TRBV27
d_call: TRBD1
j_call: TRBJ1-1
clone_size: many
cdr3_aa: CASSLSMTGLNTEAFF
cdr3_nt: TGTGCCAGCAGTTTATCTATGACAGGGTTGAACACTGAAGCTTTCTTT

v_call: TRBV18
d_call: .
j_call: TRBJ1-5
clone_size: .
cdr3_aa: CASSPTPPGRNQPQHF
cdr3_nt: TGTGCCAGCTCACCAACCCCCCCAGGGCGGAATCAGCCCCAGCATTTT

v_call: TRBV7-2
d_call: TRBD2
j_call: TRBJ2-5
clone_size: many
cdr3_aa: CASSLLGLGQETQYF
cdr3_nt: TGTGCCAGCAGCTTATTGGGACTAGGGCAAGAGACCCAGTACTTC

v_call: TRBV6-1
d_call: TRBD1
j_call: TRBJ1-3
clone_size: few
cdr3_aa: CASSNRDRASGNTIYF
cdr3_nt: TGTGCCAGCAGTAACCGGGACAGGGCTTCTGGAAACACCATATATTTT

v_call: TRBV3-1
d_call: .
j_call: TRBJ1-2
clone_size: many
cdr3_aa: CASSQAGFEGYTF
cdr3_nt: TGTGCCAGCAGCCAAGCAGGGTTCGAGGGCTACACCTTC

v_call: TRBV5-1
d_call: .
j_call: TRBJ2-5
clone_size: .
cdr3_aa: CASSPDRTGRETQYF
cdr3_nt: TGCGCCAGCAGCCCCGACCGGACGGGTCGAGAGACCCAGTACTTC

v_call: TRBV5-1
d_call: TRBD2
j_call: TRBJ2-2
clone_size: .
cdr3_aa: CASSILREANTGELFF
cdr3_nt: TGCGCCAGCAGTATACTGCGGGAGGCGAACACCGGGGAGCTGTTTTTT

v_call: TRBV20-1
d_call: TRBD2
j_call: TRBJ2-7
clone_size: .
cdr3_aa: CSAIGLAGVGEQYF
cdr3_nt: TGCAGTGCAATAGGACTAGCGGGAGTCGGCGAGCAGTACTTC